What follows are 4 T cell receptor beta chains derived from one specimen sequenced in a study of shared clonotypes between healthy human individuals. Libraries were prepared by immunoSEQ multiplex PCR; TCRdb keeps only in-frame clonotypes and omits some of them. This repertoire shows about 2.2 million clones, 93% found once; its top ten account for under 2%. Naive CD8 isolation took CD45RO-negative cells positively selected for CCR7 and excluded terminally differentiated effector memory CD45RA+ cells. Sequencing input: naive CD8+ T cells from PBMCs. These receptor sequences come from a man aged 18-30 years in good health. Some clones in this sample may be carry-over from other donors' samples.

The rearrangement joins TRBV10-2 to TRBJ1-5; tentative D call: TRBD1 (6 bases). The CDR3 spans 14 residues. CDR1 WSHSY and CDR2 SAAADI come from the germline V gene. V was cut by 2 bases and J by 7 bases, with 12 bases left in between. CDR3 protein: CASSETGWGQPQHF. The CDR3 DNA follows: TGCGCCAGCAGTGAGACAGGGTGGGGGCAGCCCCAGCATTTT.

This chain uses TRBV20-1 with TRBJ2-7; D not certain. Trimming took off 0 bases at V and 7 bases at J, with 7 bases between the two ends. CDR3 size: 11 residues. Germline-derived CDR1 and CDR2 are DFQATT and SNEGSKA (reference sequence). CDR3 sequence: CSARDSPEQYF. CDR3 sequence (DNA): TGCAGTGCTAGAGATTCCCCTGAGCAGTACTTC.

The chain carries TRBV2 and TRBJ2-7; D is tentatively TRBD1 or TRBD2 (5 bases each). V gave up 2 bases and J gave up 2 bases, with 16 bases separating them. This CDR3 spans 16 amino acids. Germline CDR1 and CDR2: SNHLY and FYNNEI. The CDR3: CASSESTVQGAYEQYF. CDR3 DNA sequence: TGTGCCAGCAGTGAATCTACCGTCCAGGGAGCCTACGAGCAGTACTTC.

The chain carries TRBV29-1 and TRBJ2-1; 7 positions match TRBD1. V gave up 3 bases and J gave up 2 bases; unmatched junction bases: 4. From germline, CDR1 is SQVTM and CDR2 ANQGSEA. The length of the CDR3 is 14 residues. CDR3 in DNA: TGCAGCGTTGAGCGGACAGGCACCTACAATGAGCAGTTCTTC. It yields the protein CSVERTGTYNEQFF.